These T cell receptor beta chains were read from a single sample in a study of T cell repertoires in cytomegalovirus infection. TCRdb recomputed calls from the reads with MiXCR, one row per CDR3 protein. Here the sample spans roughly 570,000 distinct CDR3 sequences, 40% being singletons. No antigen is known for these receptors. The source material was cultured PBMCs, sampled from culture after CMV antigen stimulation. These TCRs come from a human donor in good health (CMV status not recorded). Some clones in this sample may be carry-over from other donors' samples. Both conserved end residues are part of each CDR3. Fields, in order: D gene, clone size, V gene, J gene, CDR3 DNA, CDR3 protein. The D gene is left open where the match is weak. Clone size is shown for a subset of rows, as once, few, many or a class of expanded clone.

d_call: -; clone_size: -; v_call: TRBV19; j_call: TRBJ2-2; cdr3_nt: TGTGCCAGTAGTATAACCGCTACAGACGGGGAGCTGTTTTTT; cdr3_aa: CASSITATDGELFF
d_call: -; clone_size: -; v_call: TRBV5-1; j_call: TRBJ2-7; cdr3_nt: TGCGCCAGCACATCGCGGGAAGACAACGAGCAGTACTTC; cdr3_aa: CASTSREDNEQYF
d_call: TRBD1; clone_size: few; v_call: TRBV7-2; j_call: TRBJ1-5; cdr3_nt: TGTGCCAGCAGGAGGACAGGGATTGATCAGCCCCAGCATTTT; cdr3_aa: CASRRTGIDQPQHF
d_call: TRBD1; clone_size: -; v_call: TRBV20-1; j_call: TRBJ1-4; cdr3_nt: TGCAGTGCTAGACCGGGACAGGGGGATGAAAAACTGTTTTTT; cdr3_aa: CSARPGQGDEKLFF
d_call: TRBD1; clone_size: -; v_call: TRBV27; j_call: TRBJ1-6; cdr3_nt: TGTGCCAGCAGAACCTTCTTACGGGACAGAAATTCACCCCTCCACTTT; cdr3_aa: CASRTFLRDRNSPLHF
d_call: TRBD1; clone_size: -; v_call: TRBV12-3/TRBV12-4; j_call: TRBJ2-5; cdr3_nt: TGTGCCAGCCGAATTGGACAGGGAGAAGAGACCCAGTACTTC; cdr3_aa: CASRIGQGEETQYF
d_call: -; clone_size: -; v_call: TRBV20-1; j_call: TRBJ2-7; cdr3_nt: TGCAGCCCCGGTGAGCAGTACTTC; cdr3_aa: CSPGEQYF
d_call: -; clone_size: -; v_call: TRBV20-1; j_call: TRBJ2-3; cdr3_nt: TGCAGCACGGGCACGACAGGGACTAGCACAGATACGCAGTATTTT; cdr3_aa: CSTGTTGTSTDTQYF
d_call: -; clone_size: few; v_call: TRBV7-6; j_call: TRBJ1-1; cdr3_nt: TGTGCCAGCAGCTTAGGTATCCCTCCCGGGGACACTGAAGCTTTCTTT; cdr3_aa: CASSLGIPPGDTEAFF
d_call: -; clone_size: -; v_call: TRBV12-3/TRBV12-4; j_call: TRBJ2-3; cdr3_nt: TGTGCCAGCAGGCACACAGATACGCAGTATTTT; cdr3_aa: CASRHTDTQYF
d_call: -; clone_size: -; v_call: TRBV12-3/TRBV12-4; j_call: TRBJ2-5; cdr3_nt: TGTGCCAGCAGTCCCCAGGGGGGCCCCGGACCTGTGAAGACCCAGTACTTC; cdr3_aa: CASSPQGGPGPVKTQYF
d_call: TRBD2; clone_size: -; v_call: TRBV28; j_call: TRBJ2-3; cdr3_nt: TGTGCCAGCAGTTTACCCAGCGGGGGGGCAACAGATACGCAGTATTTT; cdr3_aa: CASSLPSGGATDTQYF
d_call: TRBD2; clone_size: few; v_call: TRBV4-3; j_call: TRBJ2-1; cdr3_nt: TGCGCCAGCAGCCGTGGACTAGCGGGATTCAATGAGCAGTTCTTC; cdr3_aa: CASSRGLAGFNEQFF
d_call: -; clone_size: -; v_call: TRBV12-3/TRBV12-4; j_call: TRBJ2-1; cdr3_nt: TGTGCCAGCAGTTGGGGGGCCGGGGTGGATGAGCAGTTCTTC; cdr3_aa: CASSWGAGVDEQFF
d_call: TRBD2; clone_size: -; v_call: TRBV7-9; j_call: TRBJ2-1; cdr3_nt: TGTGCCAGCAGCTCGAGGACTAGCGGGAGTCTTATCGCGTACAATGAGCAGTTCTTC; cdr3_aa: CASSSRTSGSLIAYNEQFF
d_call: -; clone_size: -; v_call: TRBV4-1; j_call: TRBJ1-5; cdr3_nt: TGCGCCAGCAGCCAAGCCTACCTCAGGGTGAAGGGCAATCAGCCCCAGCATTTT; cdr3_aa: CASSQAYLRVKGNQPQHF
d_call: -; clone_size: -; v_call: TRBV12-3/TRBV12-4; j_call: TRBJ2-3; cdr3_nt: TGTGCCAGCAGTTCGGACTACCACACAGATACGCAGTATTTT; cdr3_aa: CASSSDYHTDTQYF
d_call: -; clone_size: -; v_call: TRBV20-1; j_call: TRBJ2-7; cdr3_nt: TGCAGTGCTAGAGTAGGGGGCGGACTAGCTATTTACGAGCAGTACTTC; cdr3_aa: CSARVGGGLAIYEQYF
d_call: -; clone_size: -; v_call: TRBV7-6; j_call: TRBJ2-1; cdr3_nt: TGTGCCAGCAGCCCCATACTAGATGCTTGGAATGAGCAGTTCTTC; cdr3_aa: CASSPILDAWNEQFF
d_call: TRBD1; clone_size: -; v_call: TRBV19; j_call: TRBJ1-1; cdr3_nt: TGTGCCAGTAGTTACGGACAGGGCGTGAACACTGAAGCTTTCTTT; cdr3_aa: CASSYGQGVNTEAFF
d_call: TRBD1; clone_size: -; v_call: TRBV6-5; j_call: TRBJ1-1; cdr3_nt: TGTGCCAGCAGGGACCCGGGACAGGAAGCTTTCTTT; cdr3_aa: CASRDPGQEAFF
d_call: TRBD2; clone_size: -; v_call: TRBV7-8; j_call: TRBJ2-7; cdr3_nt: TGTGCCAGCAGCTTAGGACTAGCGGGATCGGGGGAGCAGTACTTC; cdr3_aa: CASSLGLAGSGEQYF
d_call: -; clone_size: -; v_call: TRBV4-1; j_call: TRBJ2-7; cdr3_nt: TGCGCCAGCAAGACTAGACAGGGTGGCTCCTACGAGCAGTACTTC; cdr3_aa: CASKTRQGGSYEQYF
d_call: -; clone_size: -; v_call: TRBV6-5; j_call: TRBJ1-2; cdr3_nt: TGTGCCAGCAGTTACGAGGGGGGCTACACCTTC; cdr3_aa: CASSYEGGYTF
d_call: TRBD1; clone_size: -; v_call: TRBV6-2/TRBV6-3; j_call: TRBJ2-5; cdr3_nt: TGTGCCAGCAGTTCAAGGACAGGATCATCGAGGGAGACCCAGTACTTC; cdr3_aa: CASSSRTGSSRETQYF
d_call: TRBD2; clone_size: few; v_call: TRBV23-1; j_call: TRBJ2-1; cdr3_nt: TGCGCCAGCAGTCGATCCCGAGGTAGCGGGGGAATCGGTTACAATGAGCAGTTCTTC; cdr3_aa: CASSRSRGSGGIGYNEQFF
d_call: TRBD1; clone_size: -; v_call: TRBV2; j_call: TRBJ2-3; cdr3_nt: TGTGCCAGCAGGGACAGAGTTAGGGGGCTTACAGATACGCAGTATTTT; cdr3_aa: CASRDRVRGLTDTQYF
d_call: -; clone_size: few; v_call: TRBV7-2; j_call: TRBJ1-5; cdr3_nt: TGTGCCAGCAGCCCGATGCAAAATCAGCCCCAGCATTTT; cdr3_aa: CASSPMQNQPQHF
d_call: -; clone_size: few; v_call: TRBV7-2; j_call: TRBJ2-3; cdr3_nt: TGTGCCAGCAGCTTAGGAGGGTCCTTGTTCGGGGATACGCAGTATTTT; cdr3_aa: CASSLGGSLFGDTQYF
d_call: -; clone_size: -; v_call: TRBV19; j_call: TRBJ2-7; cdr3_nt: TGTGCCAGTAGTATTGGGGCCGCGAGCTACGAGCAGTACTTC; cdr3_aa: CASSIGAASYEQYF
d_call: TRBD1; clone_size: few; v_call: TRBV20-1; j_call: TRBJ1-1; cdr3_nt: TGCAGTGCACATAGGACAGGGCTGAACACTGAAGCTTTCTTT; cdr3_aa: CSAHRTGLNTEAFF
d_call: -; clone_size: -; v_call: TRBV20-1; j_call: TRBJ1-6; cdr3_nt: TGCAGTGCTAGAGAAGGGGGGGCGCTTAATTCACCCCTCCACTTT; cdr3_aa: CSAREGGALNSPLHF
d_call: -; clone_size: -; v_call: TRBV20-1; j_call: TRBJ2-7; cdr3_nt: TGCAGTGCTAGCCTTGGGACTTCCTACGAGCAGTACTTC; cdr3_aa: CSASLGTSYEQYF
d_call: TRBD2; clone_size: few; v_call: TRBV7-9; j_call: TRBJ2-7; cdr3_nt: TGTGCCAGCAGCCCACCGGGGGGGCTTTACGAGCAGTACTTC; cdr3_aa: CASSPPGGLYEQYF
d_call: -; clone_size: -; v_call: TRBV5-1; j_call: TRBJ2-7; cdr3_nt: TGCGCCAGCAGCTTGGGGCAGACTCCCTACGAGCAGTACTTC; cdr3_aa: CASSLGQTPYEQYF
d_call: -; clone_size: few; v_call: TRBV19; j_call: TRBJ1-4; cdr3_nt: TGTGCCAGTAGGAACAACAGGGTAACTAATGAAAAACTGTTTTTT; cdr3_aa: CASRNNRVTNEKLFF
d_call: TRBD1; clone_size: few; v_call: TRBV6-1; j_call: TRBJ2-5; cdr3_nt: TGTGCCAGCAGTGAAATTGGGACAGGGACTCAAGAGACCCAGTACTTC; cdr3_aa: CASSEIGTGTQETQYF
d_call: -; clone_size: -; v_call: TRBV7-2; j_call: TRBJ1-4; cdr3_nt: TGTGCCAGCAGCGGACACTCCTTCAGGGAAAAACTGTTTTTT; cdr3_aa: CASSGHSFREKLFF
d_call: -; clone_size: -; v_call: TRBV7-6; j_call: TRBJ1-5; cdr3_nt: TGTGCCAGCGGCAAGGAGCTGGGTCAGCCCCAGCATTTT; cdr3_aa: CASGKELGQPQHF
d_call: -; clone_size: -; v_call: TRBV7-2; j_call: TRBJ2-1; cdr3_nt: TGTGCCAGCAGCCTCGAAGGGGTGAATGAGCAGTTCTTC; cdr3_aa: CASSLEGVNEQFF
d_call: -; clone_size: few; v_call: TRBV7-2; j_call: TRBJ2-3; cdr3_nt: TGTGCCAGCAGCTACCAGACGGGGATTTATCCAGATACGCAGTATTTT; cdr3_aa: CASSYQTGIYPDTQYF
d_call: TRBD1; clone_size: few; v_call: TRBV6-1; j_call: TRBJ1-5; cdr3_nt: TGTGCCAGCAGTGGGACAGGCTATAGCAATCAGCCCCAGCATTTT; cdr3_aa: CASSGTGYSNQPQHF
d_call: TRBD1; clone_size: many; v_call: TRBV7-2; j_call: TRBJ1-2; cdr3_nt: TGTGCCAGCAGCTTGCGCCAGGGGGGGAGTGGCTACACCTTC; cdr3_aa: CASSLRQGGSGYTF
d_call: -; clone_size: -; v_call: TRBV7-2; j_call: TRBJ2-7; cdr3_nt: TGTGCCAGCAACCCAAATGGGATCGGGATGGGCGAGCAGTACTTC; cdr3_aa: CASNPNGIGMGEQYF
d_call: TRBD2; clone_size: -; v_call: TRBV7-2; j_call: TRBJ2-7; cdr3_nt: TGTGCCAGCAGCCCCGGACTAGCGATGAACGAGCAGTACTTC; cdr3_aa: CASSPGLAMNEQYF
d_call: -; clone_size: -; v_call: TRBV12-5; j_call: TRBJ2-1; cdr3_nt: TGTGCTAGCGGTTGGGGGGATCTAGTACAAAATGAGCAGTTCTTC; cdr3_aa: CASGWGDLVQNEQFF
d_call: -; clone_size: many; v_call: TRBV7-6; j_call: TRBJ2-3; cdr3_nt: TGTGCCAGCAGCTTAGGAGCGGCGTGGCGTGCAGATACGCAGTATTTT; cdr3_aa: CASSLGAAWRADTQYF
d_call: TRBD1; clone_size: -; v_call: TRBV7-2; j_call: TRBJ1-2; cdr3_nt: TGTGCCAGCAGCTTAAGGACAGGGGGCTACTATGGCTACACCTTC; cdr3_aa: CASSLRTGGYYGYTF
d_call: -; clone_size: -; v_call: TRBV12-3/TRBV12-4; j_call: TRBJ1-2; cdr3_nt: TGTGCCAGCACCTTTTCGCTAGCCCTGGGGGGCTACACCTTC; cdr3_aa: CASTFSLALGGYTF
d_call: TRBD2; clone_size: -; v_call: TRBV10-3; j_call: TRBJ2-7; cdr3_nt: TGTGCCATCAGTTCAGGGACTAGCGGGAGGGCCTTCGAGCAGTACTTC; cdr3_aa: CAISSGTSGRAFEQYF